Reported below is one TCR beta chain. This clonotype was counted ten times or more. The antigen it recognizes is unknown. No base-level quality is on record; no much larger clone is a single base apart. Via the germline V gene, CDR1 is SGHRS and CDR2 YFSETQ. The germline V and J ends show losses of 5 bases and 8 bases respectively, and no gene match explains 6 bases of the junction. The CDR3 runs 13 residues from the cysteine to the phenylalanine. Only CDR3 DNA remains: 39 bases, in frame from the first base. The sample belongs to a study of T cells after yellow fever vaccination (dated by TCRdb to between 2018 and 2021). About the full investigation: The SMART-Seq v4 Ultra Low Input RNA kit was used to prepare libraries from fractions with low cell numbers. To follow T-cell clones before and after both primary and booster YFV17D yellow fever vaccination, bulk TCR alpha and beta repertoires underwent longitudinal sequencing. Two healthy male donors, one aged 18 to 30 and one aged 30 to 39 years, were included in the cohort. Bulk PBMC replicates and cell subsets were isolated from blood drawn at multiple timepoints before and after both primary and secondary immunization.

Taken with the paper, the label for treatment or condition translates to: live attenuated yellow fever vaccine strain. At every blood-draw timepoint, two biological replicates of bulk PBMCs were collected. PBMCs were isolated from peripheral blood using a standard Ficoll-Paque protocol. TriZol was used to extract RNA from bulk PBMCs, CD4 and CD8 fractions, and dextramer-positive and dextramer-negative fractions. Beyond this particular receptor, the publication reports: The secondary T-cell response was found to be weaker but faster than the primary response, with a peak reached on day 5 rather than on day 15. Because the study included only two donors, the extent to which the findings can be generalized is limited. Computational filtering was needed because FACS-sorted repertoires could contain abundant contaminating clonotypes from the bulk population. Most clones expanded after primary vaccination (around 96% of CD4 and 80% to 90% of CD8) were re-detected after the booster, suggesting that broad memory maintenance occurred. A small fraction of clonotypes showed up in both the CD4 and CD8 compartments, probably as a result of convergent recombination.

Synthesis of TCR cDNA relied on 5'RACE template switching, a step that introduced a universal primer site along with unique molecular identifiers. Priming of cDNA synthesis was performed from both the TCR alpha and TCR beta constant segments. Libraries were amplified in two PCR steps, with sample barcodes and sequencing adapters added in the second step. Sequencing of libraries was performed on Illumina HiSeq 2500 (2x100 bp) or NovaSeq (2x150 bp). In the source study's methods: Reads were demultiplexed and collapsed into UMI consensus sequences with MIGEC, and V(D)J alignment was performed with MiXCR. Vaccine-responding clonotypes were identified with edgeR using replicate PBMC samples, with FDR below 0.01 and a log2 fold change above 5 up to day 15 being required. Each bulk clonotype received a CD4 or CD8 identity based on whether the sequenced CD4 or CD8 repertoire contained that clonotype at higher abundance. TCRdb itself trimmed the public reads at Q25 with fastp, ran MiXCR and retained productive beta chains. Rows matching on CDR3 protein sequence are summarized as one entry with the most common DNA and genes. The V and J calls and clone size are TCRdb's, not the authors'. The sample table records under 600,000 distinct CDR3 sequences; around a fifth of these occur just once. Jointly, the top ten make up about 16% of the sample.

This TCR came from a man between 18 and 29 years old who received the YFV17D yellow fever vaccine. In this chain, TRBV5-1 is recombined with TRBJ2-1, with TRBD2 identical over 8 junction bases. Sample: PBMCs, taken more than 20 days after the first yellow fever vaccination. In nucleotides, the sequence is TGCGCCAGCAGTCGAGCGGGGGTCGATGAGCAGTTCTTC. It translates as CASSRAGVDEQFF. Beyond the CDR3, the reference TRBV5-1 and TRBJ2-1 genes provide the residues; the full variable domain reads: KAGVTQTPRYLIKTRGQQVTLSCSPISGHRSVSWYQQTPGQGLQFLFEYFSETQRNKGNFPGRFSGRQFSNSRSEMNVSTLELGDSALYLCASSRAGVDEQFFGPGTRLTVL.